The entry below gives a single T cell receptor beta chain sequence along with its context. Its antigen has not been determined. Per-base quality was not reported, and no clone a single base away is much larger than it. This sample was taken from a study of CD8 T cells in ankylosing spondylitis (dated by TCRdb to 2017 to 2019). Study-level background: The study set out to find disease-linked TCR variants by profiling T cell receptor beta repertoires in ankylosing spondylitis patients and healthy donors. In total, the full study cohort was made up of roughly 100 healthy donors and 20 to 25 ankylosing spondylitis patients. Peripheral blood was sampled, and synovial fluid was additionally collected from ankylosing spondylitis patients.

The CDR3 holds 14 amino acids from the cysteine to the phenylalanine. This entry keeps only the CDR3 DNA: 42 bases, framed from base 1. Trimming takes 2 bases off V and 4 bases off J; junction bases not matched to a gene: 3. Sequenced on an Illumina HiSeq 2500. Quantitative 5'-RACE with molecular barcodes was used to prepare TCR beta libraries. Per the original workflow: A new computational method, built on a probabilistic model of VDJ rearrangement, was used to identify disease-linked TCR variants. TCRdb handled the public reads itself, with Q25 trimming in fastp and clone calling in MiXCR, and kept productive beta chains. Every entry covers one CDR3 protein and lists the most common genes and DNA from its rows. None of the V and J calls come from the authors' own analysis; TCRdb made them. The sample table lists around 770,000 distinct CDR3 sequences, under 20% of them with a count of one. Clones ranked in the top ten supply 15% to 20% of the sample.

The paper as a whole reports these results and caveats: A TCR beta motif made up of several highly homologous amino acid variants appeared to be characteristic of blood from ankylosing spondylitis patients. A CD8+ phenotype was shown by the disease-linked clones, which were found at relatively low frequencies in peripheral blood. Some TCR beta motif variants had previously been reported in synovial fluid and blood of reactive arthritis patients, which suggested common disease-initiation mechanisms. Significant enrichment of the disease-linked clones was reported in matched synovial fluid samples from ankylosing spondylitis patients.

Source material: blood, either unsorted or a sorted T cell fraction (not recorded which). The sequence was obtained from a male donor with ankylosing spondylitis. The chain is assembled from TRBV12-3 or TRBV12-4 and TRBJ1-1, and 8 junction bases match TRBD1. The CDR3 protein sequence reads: CASSLTGGITEAFF. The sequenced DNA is TGTGCCAGCAGTTTAACAGGGGGAATCACTGAAGCTTTCTTT.